The T cell receptor beta chain under discussion was sequenced for a study of CD8 T cells in Susac syndrome. Study-level findings and limits: The authors acknowledged that the study's TCR sequencing and HLA analysis involved relatively few individuals.

Notes on this clonotype: Its antigen remains unidentified.

From germline, CDR1 is SNHLY and CDR2 FYNNEI. The V and J ends lost 7 bases and 7 bases, in that order; junction bases with no gene match: 19. CDR3 length: 17 residues. Peripheral blood CD8+ and CD4+ T cells were profiled by TCR beta sequencing. FACS enriched CD8+ TEMRA cells, while bulk CD8+ and CD4+ were negatively isolated. A quantity of about 0.5 to 1 ug RNA underwent reverse transcription using random hexamers. The TCR beta CDR3 was amplified by immunoSEQ multiplex PCR across 54 Vbeta, 13 Jbeta. TCRdb used MiXCR to reprocess the immunoSEQ multiplex PCR reads, holding one entry per CDR3 protein. Of more than 90,000 distinct CDR3 sequences listed, about 92% were seen once; the top ten hold 0.085% to 0.095%.

The chain joins TRBV2 to TRBJ1-2, with TRBD1 matching 9 bases. This TCR was sampled from a human donor with multiple sclerosis. Material: CD4+ T cells from PBMCs. CDR3 nucleotide sequence: TGTGCCAGCAATAACATGAGGTGGGGACAGGGTGTTACTGGCTACACCTTC. Translated, it gives CASNNMRWGQGVTGYTF. Looking up the rest from reference TRBV2 and TRBJ1-2 gives the full variable domain: EPEVTQTPSHQVTQMGQEVILRCVPISNHLYFYWYRQILGQKVEFLVSFYNNEISEKSEIFDDQFSVERPDGSNFTLKIRSTKLEDSAMYFCASNNMRWGQGVTGYTFGSGTRLTVV.